The 28 T cell receptor beta chains given below trace back to one sample, sequenced in a study of spatial heterogeneity in lung cancer. Study-wide findings and caveats: Tracking of tumor mutation counts was seen in expanded intratumoral alpha and beta TCR counts.

No cognate antigen is known for these TCRs. Time point: sample taken at primary tumor resection. TCRdb recomputed calls from the 5' RACE reads with MiXCR, one row per CDR3 protein. This table holds 14,000 or so distinct CDR3 sequences, about 4.5% found once. The sequences come from lung tumor tissue, collected at surgery. All receptors derive from a female donor with early-stage non-small cell lung cancer.

This clonotype has more than one count but fewer than ten. Being off target in a library aimed at alpha chains, this beta chain has a size of little meaning. The chain couples TRBV5-6 to TRBJ1-1; D may be TRBD1 (6 bases). Trimming took off 3 bases at V and 5 bases at J, with 23 bases between the two ends. The CDR3 contains 17 residues. Germline CDR1 and CDR2: SGHDT and YYEEEE. DNA of the CDR3: TGTGCCAGCAGCTGGTTCGGGAGCGTCGAGGGGGAGACTGAAGCTTTCTTT. Residues: CASSWFGSVEGETEAFF.

This clonotype occurred a few times. This beta chain is off target for a library built for alpha chains, so its abundance means little. The V and J genes are TRBV27 and TRBJ1-1, with D unresolved. The CDR3 is 13 amino acids. Germline-derived CDR1 and CDR2 are MNHEY and SMNVEV (reference sequence). Trimming left V 1 base short and J 1 base short, with 4 bases between. CDR3 sequence: CASSLWPNTEAFF. For the CDR3, the DNA is TGTGCCAGCAGTTTATGGCCGAACACTGAAGCTTTCTTT.

This clonotype rates as medium-sized. A library prepared for alpha chains yielded this beta chain as an off-target read; its size is of little meaning. The rearrangement links TRBV4-3 to TRBJ2-7; D perhaps matches TRBD2 (5 bases). Trimming removed 1 base at V and 0 bases at J, with 10 bases between. The CDR3 sequence is 15 residues long. Germline CDR1 reads LGHNA; CDR2 reads YSLEER. The CDR3 here is CASSQGRRHSYEQYF. Written as DNA, the CDR3 is TGCGCCAGCAGCCAAGGCCGGAGGCACTCCTACGAGCAGTACTTC.

This clonotype has a count of ten or more. Because the library targeted alpha chains, this beta chain is an off-target read whose size means little. The chain employs TRBV2 and TRBJ1-5, with 7 bases lining up with TRBD1. CDR3 length equals 14 residues. Trimming at V came to 4 bases and at J to 7 bases, leaving 7 bases not matched to a gene. Germline assignment: CDR1 SNHLY and CDR2 FYNNEI. The CDR3 nucleotides read TGTGCCAGCAGTGCGACAGGGCTAGCGCAGCCCCAGCATTTT. Residues: CASSATGLAQPQHF. Filled out from reference TRBV2 and TRBJ1-5, the complete variable domain reads EPEVTQTPSHQVTQMGQEVILRCVPISNHLYFYWYRQILGQKVEFLVSFYNNEISEKSEIFDDQFSVERPDGSNFTLKIRSTKLEDSAMYFCASSATGLAQPQHFGDGTRLSIL.

This clonotype has ten or more counts. Since it is a stray read in a library aimed at alpha chains, this beta chain has a size that is not meaningful. This rearrangement joins TRBV11-2 to TRBJ2-7; D is tentatively TRBD1 or TRBD2 (5 bases each). V was clipped by 1 base and J by 2 bases, with 12 bases between them. The length of the CDR3 is 15 residues. Germline V gene lookup returns CDR1 SGHAT and CDR2 FQNNGV. The CDR3 is CASSLAGTTTYEQYF. DNA of the CDR3: TGTGCCAGCAGCTTAGCAGGGACGACAACCTACGAGCAGTACTTC.

This clonotype was detected ten times or more. Since the library was made to target alpha chains, this beta chain is a stray read and its abundance is not meaningful. The chain links TRBV12-3 or TRBV12-4 to TRBJ2-5, with 9 bases identical to TRBD2. The junction had 7 bases not matched to a gene; V was cut back by 1 base and J by 1 base. The CDR3 loop spans 17 amino acids. DNA of the CDR3: TGTGCCAGCAGTTTAGTGGCTAGCGGGGTTCTCCAAGAGACCCAGTACTTC. Translation gives CASSLVASGVLQETQYF.

This clonotype has a count of ten or more. This beta chain is a stray sequence in a library constructed for alpha chains; its clone size is not meaningful. The chain links TRBV20-1 to TRBJ2-5; D perhaps matches TRBD2 (7 bases). The CDR3 has 14 amino acids. Germline V gene lookup returns CDR1 DFQATT and CDR2 SNEGSKA (reference sequence). The V end was cut by 1 base, the J end by 5 bases, with 14 bases between. The CDR3 coding sequence is TGCAGTGCTAGAGGCGGGGGCCAATGGGAGACCCAGTACTTC. The encoded protein is CSARGGGQWETQYF.

This clonotype has a count of ten or more. Little can be read into the size of this beta chain, an off-target read in a library designed for alpha chains. This chain uses TRBV4-3 with TRBJ1-6, with 11 bases matching TRBD1. The CDR3 extends over 17 amino acids. V shed 5 bases, J shed 8 bases, and the junction held 11 bases outside the gene matches. Germline CDR1 and CDR2: LGHNA and YSLEER. The CDR3 DNA is TGCGCCAGCAGCAAAGGGACAGGGGGACTTGAGGATTCACCCCTCCACTTT. Translating gives CASSKGTGGLEDSPLHF.

This clonotype is categorized as medium-sized. This beta chain is an unintended read in a library built for alpha chains; its size means little. The chain employs TRBV30 and TRBJ2-7; TRBD1 or TRBD2 may be the D gene (5 bases each). Trimming shortened V by 4 bases and J by 3 bases, and 10 bases separated the two germline ends. Germline V lookup: CDR1 GTSNPN, CDR2 SVGIG (reference sequence). CDR3 size: 12 residues. This CDR3 reads CAWKGPRYEQYF. The DNA of the CDR3 is TGTGCCTGGAAGGGACCCCGCTACGAGCAGTACTTC.

This clonotype was observed at least ten times. A library prepared for alpha chains yielded this beta chain as an off-target read; its size is of little meaning. This chain uses TRBV12-3 or TRBV12-4 with TRBJ2-7; possibly TRBD2 for D (6 bases). The CDR3 runs to 14 residues. Deletions cut 3 bases from V and 0 bases from J, with 9 bases between. In DNA, the CDR3 is TGTGCCAGCAGTTTGGTCGGGAGCTCCTACGAGCAGTACTTC. It is translated as CASSLVGSSYEQYF.

This clonotype was detected ten times or more. This beta chain is an off-target read within a library intended for alpha chains, so its frequency means little. CDR3 residues: CASSYSGFGLVQPQHF. The CDR3 DNA sequence: TGTGCCAGCAGTTATAGCGGGTTTGGGCTTGTTCAGCCCCAGCATTTT. This chain joins TRBV6-6 and TRBJ1-5, with unresolved D. V lost 3 bases and J lost 6, with 18 bases in between. CDR3 length: 16 amino acids. The germline CDR1 and CDR2 sequences are MNHNY and SVGAGI (reference sequence).

In this sample, this clonotype turned up a few times. This beta chain is an off-target read within a library intended for alpha chains, so its frequency means little. This sequence joins TRBV11-2 and TRBJ2-7; D not resolved. CDR3 length: 13 amino acids. Trimming took 2 bases from V and 5 from J, leaving 10 bases between them. Germline CDR1 SGHAT, CDR2 FQNNGV. The DNA of the CDR3 is TGTGCCAGCAGCTTAACTCCAAGACACGAGCAGTACTTC. This encodes CASSLTPRHEQYF.

This clonotype was recorded at least ten times. The library was built for alpha chains, so this beta chain is an off-target read and its size means little. The CDR3 DNA follows: TGCAGTGCTAGAGATTTACGTAAGGGGGGGCCAGATACGCAGTATTTT. Protein sequence: CSARDLRKGGPDTQYF. The gene calls are TRBV20-1 and TRBJ2-3, with TRBD2 as a possible D gene (7 bases). The CDR3 spans 16 residues. Germline CDR1 and CDR2: DFQATT and SNEGSKA (reference sequence). V gave up 0 bases and J gave up 4 bases, with 17 bases separating them.

A word on this clonotype: An end of the junction does not agree with germline; a read error may underlie this. This beta chain represents an off-target read in a library built for alpha chains; its size is of limited meaning. This chain connects TRBV20-1 to TRBJ2-5; D may correspond to TRBD1 or TRBD2 (6 bases each). Germline V gene data show CDR1 as DFQATT and CDR2 as SNEGSKA (reference sequence). This CDR3 contains 11 residues. CDR3 DNA: TGCAGTGTGCGGGACACTTTGTTAGTCAGGTTC. Protein sequence: CSVRDTLLVRF.

In its sample, this clonotype was seen many times. Because the library targeted alpha chains, this beta chain is an off-target read whose size means little. V is TRBV29-1 and J is TRBJ2-7, with 7 bases lining up with TRBD2. V trimming: 8 bases; J trimming: 5 bases; junction bases outside the gene matches: 12. The CDR3 extends over 13 amino acids. The germline V gene encodes CDR1 SQVTM and CDR2 ANQGSEA. The chain's CDR3 is CSTQRSRGDEQYF. The DNA for the CDR3 is TGCAGCACCCAGAGGTCCCGGGGGGACGAGCAGTACTTC.

Ten or more counts support this clonotype. This beta chain is a stray sequence in a library constructed for alpha chains; its clone size is not meaningful. The chain carries TRBV7-9 and TRBJ1-2; no firm D call. CDR1 SEHNR and CDR2 FQNEAQ come from the germline V gene (reference sequence). This CDR3 is built from 13 residues. V was cut by 6 bases and J by 0 bases, with 8 bases left in between. In DNA, the CDR3 is TGTGCCAGCAGTCGGGAGACTAACTATGGCTACACCTTC. Amino acid sequence: CASSRETNYGYTF.

In its sample, this clonotype was seen many times. A library made for alpha chains picked up this beta chain off target, so its size means little. The chain joins TRBV20-1 to TRBJ1-1; D unresolved. V dropped 0 bases and J dropped 1 base, with 12 bases sitting between them. The CDR3 consists of 15 residues. The V gene's germline CDR1 is DFQATT and CDR2 SNEGSKA (reference sequence). The CDR3 is CSARDPGMGNTEAFF. The DNA for the CDR3 is TGCAGTGCTAGAGATCCCGGGATGGGGAACACTGAAGCTTTCTTT.

Many counts were recorded for this clonotype. This beta chain is an unintended read in a library built for alpha chains; its size means little. The rearrangement uses TRBV6-2 or TRBV6-3 and TRBJ1-2; D unclear. V lost 4 bases and J lost 4, with 7 bases in between. The length of the CDR3 is 12 residues. The germline CDR1 and CDR2 sequences are MNHEY and SVGEGT. The CDR3 nucleotides are TGTGCCAGCAGTTTGGTCCGCTATGGCTACACCTTC. Its translation is CASSLVRYGYTF.

This clonotype was counted ten times or more. As an off-target read in a library built for alpha chains, this beta chain has a frequency of little significance. The rearrangement joins TRBV24-1 to TRBJ1-2, with a weak D call TRBD1 (6 bases). Germline V lookup: CDR1 KGHDR, CDR2 SFDVKD. V lost 4 bases, J lost 6 bases, and 14 bases lay in between. This CDR3 contains 14 residues. CDR3 DNA sequence: TGTGCCACCAGTGACGGGACACACGTGCATGGCTACACCTTC. Its protein is CATSDGTHVHGYTF.

This clonotype was observed at least ten times. Because this beta chain is a stray read in a library intended to capture alpha chains, its abundance should not be given much weight. The genes are TRBV7-2 and TRBJ2-7; 15 bases map to TRBD2. The CDR3 has 16 amino acids. CDR1 and CDR2 (germline): SGHTA, FQGNSA. The V and J ends lost 6 bases and 0 bases, in that order; junction bases with no gene match: 3. The CDR3 reads CASRRTSGGASYEQYF. CDR3 nucleotides: TGTGCCAGCAGACGGACTAGCGGGGGGGCCTCCTACGAGCAGTACTTC.

There are a few counts of this clonotype. The library was built for alpha chains, so this beta chain is an off-target read and its size means little. This chain links TRBV6-2 or TRBV6-3 with TRBJ1-6; 9 bases match TRBD1. Looked up from germline, CDR1 is MNHEY and CDR2 is SVGEGT. V trimming: 6 bases; J trimming: 10 bases; junction bases outside the gene matches: 13. This CDR3 comprises 16 residues. The CDR3 protein is CASSHRPGTGNSPLHF. As DNA, the CDR3 is TGTGCCAGCAGCCACCGTCCCGGGACAGGGAACTCACCCCTCCACTTT.

This clonotype was counted at least ten times. As an off-target read in a library built for alpha chains, this beta chain has a frequency of little significance. The chain joins TRBV5-1 to TRBJ1-5; D is undetermined. The CDR3 covers 16 residues. Between the trimmed V and J ends, which lost 0 bases and 7 bases, there was a span of 17 bases. The germline CDR1 and CDR2 sequences are SGHRS and YFSETQ. CDR3 sequence reads: CASSLGTVEGGQPQHF. CDR3 coding DNA: TGCGCCAGCAGCTTGGGGACGGTCGAAGGTGGACAGCCCCAGCATTTT.

This clonotype was seen repeatedly, ten times or more. This beta chain is an unintended read in a library built for alpha chains; its size means little. The V call is TRBV5-4, the J call TRBJ2-6; weak D call: TRBD2 (5 bases). CDR1 and CDR2 from the germline V gene are SGHNT and YYREEE (reference sequence). Trimming shortened V by 4 bases and J by 0 bases, and 8 bases separated the two germline ends. This CDR3 comprises 15 residues. The chain's CDR3 is CASSKAGSGANVLTF. DNA for the CDR3: TGTGCCAGCAGCAAGGCGGGCTCTGGGGCCAACGTCCTGACTTTC.

This clonotype was counted once. Being off target in a library aimed at alpha chains, this beta chain has a size of little meaning. The V and J genes are TRBV5-1 and TRBJ2-2, with 14 bases aligning to TRBD2. The germline V gene has CDR1 SGHRS and CDR2 YFSETQ. V gave up 3 bases and J gave up 4 bases; unmatched junction bases: 2. This CDR3 is 16 amino acids long. CDR3 DNA: TGCGCCAGCAGCTGGGGACTAGCGGGGGCCACCGGGGAGCTGTTTTTT. Translated, it gives CASSWGLAGATGELFF.

This clonotype was picked up a small number of times. This beta chain appears as a stray read in a library generated for alpha chains; its size is not informative. The chain uses TRBV7-3 and TRBJ2-1, with D tentatively TRBD1 or TRBD2 (5 bases each). V was clipped by 0 bases and J by 8 bases, with 11 bases between them. CDR3 length equals 14 residues. The V gene's germline CDR1 is SGHTA and CDR2 FQGTGA. The CDR3: CASSLTPRDDEQFF. CDR3 coding DNA: TGTGCCAGCAGCTTAACCCCCCGGGACGATGAGCAGTTCTTC.

By its share, this clonotype is medium-sized. With the library built for alpha chains, this beta chain is off target and its frequency is not meaningful. The chain employs TRBV6-2 or TRBV6-3 and TRBJ2-1, with a tentative D call TRBD2 (6 bases). The CDR3 length is 13 residues. Germline CDR1 and CDR2: MNHEY and SVGEGT. Trimming shortened V by 0 bases and J by 7 bases, and 7 bases separated the two germline ends. This chain's CDR3 is CASSYSAGNEQFF. The CDR3, as DNA: TGTGCCAGCAGTTACTCCGCGGGGAATGAGCAGTTCTTC.

This clonotype was observed at least ten times. Because the library targeted alpha chains, this beta chain is an off-target read whose size means little. The genes are TRBV5-1 and TRBJ2-3; 9 nucleotides agree with TRBD2. The CDR3 is 15 residues long. Germline V gene lookup returns CDR1 SGHRS and CDR2 YFSETQ. Trimming removed 0 bases from V and 4 bases from J; junction bases left unmatched: 3. The CDR3 reads CASSLVLAGADTQYF. In DNA, the CDR3 is TGCGCCAGCAGCTTGGTACTAGCGGGCGCAGATACGCAGTATTTT.

This clonotype was detected ten times or more. Being off target in a library aimed at alpha chains, this beta chain has a size of little meaning. The V gene is TRBV20-1, the J gene TRBJ2-1, with no clear D. The CDR3 has 14 residues. Germline CDR1 is DFQATT and CDR2 is SNEGSKA (reference sequence). Trimming pared 1 base from V and 0 bases from J, leaving 7 bases between. CDR3 DNA sequence: TGCAGTGCTAGAGCGAGGAGCTCCTACAATGAGCAGTTCTTC. This sequence encodes CSARARSSYNEQFF.